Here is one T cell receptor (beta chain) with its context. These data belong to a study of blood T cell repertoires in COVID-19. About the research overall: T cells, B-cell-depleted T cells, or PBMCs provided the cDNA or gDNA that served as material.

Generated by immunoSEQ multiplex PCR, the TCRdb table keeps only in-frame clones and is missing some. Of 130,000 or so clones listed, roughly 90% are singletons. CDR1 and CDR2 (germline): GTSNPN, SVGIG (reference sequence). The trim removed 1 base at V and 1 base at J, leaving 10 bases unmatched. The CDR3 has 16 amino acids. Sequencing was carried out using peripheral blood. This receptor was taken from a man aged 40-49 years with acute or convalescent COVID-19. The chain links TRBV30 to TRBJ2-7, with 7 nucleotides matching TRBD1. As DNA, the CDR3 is TGTGCCTGGAGTGCAGACAGGGACGGATCTTCCTACGAGCAGTACTTC. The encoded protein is CAWSADRDGSSYEQYF. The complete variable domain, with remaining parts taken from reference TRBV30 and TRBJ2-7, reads SQTIHQWPATLVQPVGSPLSLECTVEGTSNPNLYWYRQAAGRGLQLLFYSVGIGQISSEVPQNLSASRPQDRQFILSSKKLLLSDSGFYLCAWSADRDGSSYEQYFGPGTRLTVT.